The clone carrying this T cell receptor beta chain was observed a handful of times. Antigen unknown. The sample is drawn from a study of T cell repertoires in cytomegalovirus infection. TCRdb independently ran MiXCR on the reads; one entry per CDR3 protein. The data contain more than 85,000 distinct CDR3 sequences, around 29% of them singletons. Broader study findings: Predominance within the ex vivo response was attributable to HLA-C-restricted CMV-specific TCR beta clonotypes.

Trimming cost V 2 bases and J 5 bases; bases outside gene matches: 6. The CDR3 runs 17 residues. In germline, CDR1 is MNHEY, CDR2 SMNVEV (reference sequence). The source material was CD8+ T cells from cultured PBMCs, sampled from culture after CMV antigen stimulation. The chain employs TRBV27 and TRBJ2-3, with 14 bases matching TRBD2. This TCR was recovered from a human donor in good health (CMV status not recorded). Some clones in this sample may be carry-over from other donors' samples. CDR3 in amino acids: CASSLPRGLAGEDTQYF. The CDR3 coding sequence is TGTGCCAGCAGTTTACCCCGGGGACTAGCGGGGGAAGATACGCAGTATTTT.